The sequence of this T cell receptor beta chain was determined in a study of vaccination and CD4 T cells after COVID-19. As for the study in general: Taking of post-vaccine samples occurred a median about 70 days after dose two (range 14 to 241).

Turning to this clonotype: No antigen is known for it.

Treatment defined: roughly 10-day PBMC culture with coronavirus spike peptide pools or control peptides (ViraFEST assay). Findings of the study overall: Analysis of convalescent patients found that 304 of 307 vaccine-specific clones were spike mono-reactive.

Sequenced with the Oncomine TCR Beta short-read assay was DNA taken from cultured CD4+ T cells. One entry per CDR3 protein, called by TCRdb with MiXCR from the PCR reads. The sample has 10,000 to 15,000 distinct CDR3 sequences, approximately 53% seen once. The sequence was collected from a human donor who had recovered from COVID-19. Sequencing was carried out using CD4+ T cells from blood, cultured in vitro.

The CDR3 is CAISESHNLNTGELFF. The CDR3 nucleotides are TGTGCCATCAGTGAGTCACACAATTTAAACACCGGGGAGCTGTTTTTT. The V and J genes are TRBV10-3 and TRBJ2-2; D not certain. V shed 0 bases and J shed 2 bases, with 10 bases lying between them. The CDR3 has 16 residues. Per the germline V gene, CDR1 is ENHRY and CDR2 is SYGVKD.